The clone carrying this TCR beta chain was recorded a few times. Its antigen is still unknown. These data are taken from a study of CD8 T cells in ankylosing spondylitis. The CDR3 is 15 residues long. CDR1 and CDR2 from the germline V gene are SGHTA and FQGNSA. Trimming at V came to 1 base and at J to 3 bases, leaving 5 bases not matched to a gene. Quantitative 5'-RACE with molecular barcodes generated TCR beta libraries. TCRdb independently ran MiXCR on the 5' RACE reads; one entry per CDR3 protein. The sample has about 96,000 distinct CDR3 sequences, approximately 30% seen once. Study-level points and caveats: A TCR beta motif made of eight highly homologous variants seemed typical of ankylosing spondylitis blood. Reports say disease-linked clones showed up significantly more in matched ankylosing spondylitis synovial fluid.

The specimen was blood, either unsorted or a sorted T cell fraction (not recorded which). This chain uses TRBV7-2 with TRBJ2-5, with TRBD1 matching over 7 bases. The clonotype comes from a male donor with ankylosing spondylitis or in good health (not recorded which). CDR3 sequence: CASSLVIQGKETQYF. The CDR3 nucleotides read TGTGCCAGCAGCTTAGTGATACAGGGGAAAGAGACCCAGTACTTC.